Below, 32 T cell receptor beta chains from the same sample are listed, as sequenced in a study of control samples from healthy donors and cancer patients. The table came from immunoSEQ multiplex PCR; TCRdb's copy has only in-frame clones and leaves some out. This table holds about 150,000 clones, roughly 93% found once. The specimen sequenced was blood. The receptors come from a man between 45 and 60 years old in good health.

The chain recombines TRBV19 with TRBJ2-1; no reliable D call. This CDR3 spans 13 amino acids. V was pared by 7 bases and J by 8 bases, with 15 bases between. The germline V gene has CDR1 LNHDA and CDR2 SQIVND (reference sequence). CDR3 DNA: TGTGCCAGTACCCGGGTGGGGTCCGATGAGCAGTTCTTC. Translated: CASTRVGSDEQFF.

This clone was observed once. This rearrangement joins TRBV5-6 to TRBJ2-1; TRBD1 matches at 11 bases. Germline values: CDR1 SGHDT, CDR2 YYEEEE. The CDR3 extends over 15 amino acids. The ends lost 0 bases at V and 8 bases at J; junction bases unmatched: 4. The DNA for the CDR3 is TGTGCCAGCAGCTTGGGCGGACAGGGGGCAGATGAGCAGTTCTTC. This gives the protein CASSLGGQGADEQFF.

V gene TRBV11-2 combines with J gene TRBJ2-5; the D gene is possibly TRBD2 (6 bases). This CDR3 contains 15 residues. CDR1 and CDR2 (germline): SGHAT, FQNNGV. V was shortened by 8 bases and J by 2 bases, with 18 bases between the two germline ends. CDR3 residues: CASVSGPGPQETQYF. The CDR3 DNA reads TGTGCCAGCGTCAGCGGGCCAGGCCCTCAAGAGACCCAGTACTTC.

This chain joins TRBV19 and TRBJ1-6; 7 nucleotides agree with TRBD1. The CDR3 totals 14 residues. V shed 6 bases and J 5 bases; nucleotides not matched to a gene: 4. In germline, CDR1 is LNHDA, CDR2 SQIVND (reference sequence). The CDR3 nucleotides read TGTGCCAGTAGAGCCAGGGGGGATAATTCACCCCTCCACTTT. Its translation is CASRARGDNSPLHF.

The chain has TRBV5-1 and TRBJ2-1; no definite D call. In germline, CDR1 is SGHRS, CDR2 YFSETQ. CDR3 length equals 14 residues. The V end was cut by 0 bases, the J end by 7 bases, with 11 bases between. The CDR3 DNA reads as TGCGCCAGCAGCTTGGACCCGGTGGCGAATGAGCAGTTCTTC. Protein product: CASSLDPVANEQFF.

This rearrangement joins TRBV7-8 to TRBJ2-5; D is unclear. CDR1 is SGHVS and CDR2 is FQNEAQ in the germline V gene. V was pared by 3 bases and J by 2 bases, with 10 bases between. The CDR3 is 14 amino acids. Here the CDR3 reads CASSLPGSQETQYF. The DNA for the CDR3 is TGTGCCAGCAGCTTGCCGGGCAGTCAAGAGACCCAGTACTTC.

The CDR3 bases are TGTGCCAGCAGTTTTGGACAGGGGATTTATGGCTACACCTTC. Protein: CASSFGQGIYGYTF. The rearrangement joins TRBV6-6 to TRBJ1-2, with 9 nucleotides matching TRBD1. This CDR3 has 14 amino acids. Per germline, CDR1 MNHNY and CDR2 SVGAGI (reference sequence). V shed 4 bases, J shed 5 bases, and the junction held 5 bases outside the gene matches.

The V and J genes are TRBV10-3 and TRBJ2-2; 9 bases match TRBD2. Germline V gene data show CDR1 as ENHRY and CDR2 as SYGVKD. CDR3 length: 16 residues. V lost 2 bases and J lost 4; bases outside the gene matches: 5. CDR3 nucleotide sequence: TGTGCCATCAGTGAGGGCGGGAGGGCTCCCACCGGGGAGCTGTTTTTT. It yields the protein CAISEGGRAPTGELFF.

CDR3 nucleotide sequence: TGTGCCAGCAGCTTGCCTAGGGCGGAGACCCAGTACTTC. Translated, it gives CASSLPRAETQYF. The rearrangement links TRBV5-4 to TRBJ2-5; no reliable D call. Germline CDR1 is SGHNT and CDR2 is YYREEE (reference sequence). V was pared by 1 base and J by 5 bases, with 9 bases between. The CDR3 consists of 13 residues.

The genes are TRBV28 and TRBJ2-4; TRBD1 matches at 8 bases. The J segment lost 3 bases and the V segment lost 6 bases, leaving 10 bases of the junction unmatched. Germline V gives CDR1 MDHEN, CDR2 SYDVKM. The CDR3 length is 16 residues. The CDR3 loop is CASSKRAGGFKNIQYF. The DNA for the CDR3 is TGTGCCAGCAGCAAAAGGGCAGGGGGCTTCAAAAACATTCAGTACTTC.

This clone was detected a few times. The CDR3 region is CASSRRASGTVPNEQFF. CDR3 nucleotide sequence: TGTGCCAGTAGCCGACGGGCTAGCGGGACGGTACCCAATGAGCAGTTCTTC. The chain joins TRBV19 to TRBJ2-1; TRBD2 aligns across 9 bases. The CDR3 spans 17 residues. Germline V gives CDR1 LNHDA, CDR2 SQIVND (reference sequence). The V segment lost 6 bases and the J segment 6 bases; nucleotides outside the gene matches: 15.

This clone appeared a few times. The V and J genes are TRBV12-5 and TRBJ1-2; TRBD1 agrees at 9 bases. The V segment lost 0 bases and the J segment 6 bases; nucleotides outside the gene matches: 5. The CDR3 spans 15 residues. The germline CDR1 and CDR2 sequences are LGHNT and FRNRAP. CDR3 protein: CASGLVGQGPNGYTF. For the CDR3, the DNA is TGTGCTAGTGGTTTGGTCGGACAGGGGCCCAATGGCTACACCTTC.

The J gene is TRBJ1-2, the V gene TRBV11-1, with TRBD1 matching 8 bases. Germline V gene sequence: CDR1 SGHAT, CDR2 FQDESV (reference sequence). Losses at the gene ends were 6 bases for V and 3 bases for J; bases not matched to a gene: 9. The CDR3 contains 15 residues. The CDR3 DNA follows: TGTGCCAGCAGTCTTACAGACAGGGGAGACTATGGCTACACCTTC. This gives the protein CASSLTDRGDYGYTF. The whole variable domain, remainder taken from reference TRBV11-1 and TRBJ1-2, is EAEVAQSPRYKITEKSQAVAFWCDPISGHATLYWYRQILGQGPELLVQFQDESVVDDSQLPKDRFSAERLKGVDSTLKIQPAELGDSAMYLCASSLTDRGDYGYTFGSGTRLTVV.

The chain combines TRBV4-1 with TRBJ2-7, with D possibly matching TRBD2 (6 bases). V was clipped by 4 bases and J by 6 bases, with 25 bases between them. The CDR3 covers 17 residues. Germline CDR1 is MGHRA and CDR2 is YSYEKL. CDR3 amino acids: CASSLVLAPTSRVEQYF. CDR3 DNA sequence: TGCGCCAGCAGCCTCGTTTTGGCCCCAACTAGCCGGGTCGAGCAGTACTTC.

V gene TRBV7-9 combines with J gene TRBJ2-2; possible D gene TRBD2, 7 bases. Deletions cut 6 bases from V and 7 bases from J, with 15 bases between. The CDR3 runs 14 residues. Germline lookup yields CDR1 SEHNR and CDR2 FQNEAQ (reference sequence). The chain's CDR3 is CASRPGGGGGELFF. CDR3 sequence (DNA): TGTGCCAGCAGACCGGGCGGGGGCGGCGGGGAGCTGTTTTTT.

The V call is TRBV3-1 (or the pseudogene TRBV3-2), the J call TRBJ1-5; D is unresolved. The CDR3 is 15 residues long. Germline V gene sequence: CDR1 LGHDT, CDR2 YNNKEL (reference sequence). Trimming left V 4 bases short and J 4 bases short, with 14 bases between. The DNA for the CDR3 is TGTGCCAGCAGCCCGGTTTGGAACTCAAATCAGCCCCAGCATTTT. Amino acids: CASSPVWNSNQPQHF.

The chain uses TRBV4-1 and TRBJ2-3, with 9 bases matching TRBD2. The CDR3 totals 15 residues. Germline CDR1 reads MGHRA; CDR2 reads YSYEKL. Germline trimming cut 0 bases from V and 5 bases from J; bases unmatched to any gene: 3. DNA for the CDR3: TGCGCCAGCAGCCAAGATAGGACTAGCGTAGATACGCAGTATTTT. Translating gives CASSQDRTSVDTQYF.

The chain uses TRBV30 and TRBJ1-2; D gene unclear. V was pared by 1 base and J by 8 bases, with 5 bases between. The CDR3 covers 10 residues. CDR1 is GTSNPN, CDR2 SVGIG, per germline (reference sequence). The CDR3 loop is CAWSGGGYTF. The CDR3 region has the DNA TGTGCCTGGAGTGGAGGAGGCTACACCTTC.

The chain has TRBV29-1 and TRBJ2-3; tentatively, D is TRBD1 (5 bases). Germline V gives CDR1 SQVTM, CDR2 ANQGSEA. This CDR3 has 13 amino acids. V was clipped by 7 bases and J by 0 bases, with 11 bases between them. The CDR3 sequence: CSGDSVSTDTQYF. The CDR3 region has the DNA TGCAGCGGCGACAGTGTTAGCACAGATACGCAGTATTTT.

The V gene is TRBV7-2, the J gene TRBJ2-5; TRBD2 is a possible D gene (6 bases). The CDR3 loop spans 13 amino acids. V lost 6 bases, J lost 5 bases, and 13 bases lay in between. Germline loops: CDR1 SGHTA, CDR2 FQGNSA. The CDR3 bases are TGTGCCAGCAGTTCTCTAGCGACCGAGACCCAGTACTTC. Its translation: CASSSLATETQYF.

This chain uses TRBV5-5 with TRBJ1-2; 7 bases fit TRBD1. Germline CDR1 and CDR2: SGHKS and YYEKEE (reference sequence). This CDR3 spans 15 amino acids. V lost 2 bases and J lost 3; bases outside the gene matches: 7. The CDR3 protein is CASSFGATGHYGYTF. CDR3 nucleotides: TGTGCCAGCAGCTTTGGAGCGACAGGGCACTATGGCTACACCTTC.

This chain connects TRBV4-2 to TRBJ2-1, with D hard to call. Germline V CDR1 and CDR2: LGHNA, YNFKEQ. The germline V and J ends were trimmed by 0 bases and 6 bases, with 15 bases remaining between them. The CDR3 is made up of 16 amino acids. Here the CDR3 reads CASSQEVRRLFNEQFF. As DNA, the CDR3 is TGTGCCAGCAGCCAAGAGGTCAGGCGACTTTTCAATGAGCAGTTCTTC.

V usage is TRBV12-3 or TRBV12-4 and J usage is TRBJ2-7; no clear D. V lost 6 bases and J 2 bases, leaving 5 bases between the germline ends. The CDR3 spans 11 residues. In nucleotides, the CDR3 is TGTGCCAGCAGGGTTACCTACGAGCAGTACTTC. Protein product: CASRVTYEQYF.

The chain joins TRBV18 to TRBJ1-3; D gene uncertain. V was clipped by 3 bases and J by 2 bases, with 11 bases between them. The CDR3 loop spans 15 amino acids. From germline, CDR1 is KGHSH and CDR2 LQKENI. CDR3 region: CASSPWTETGNTIYF. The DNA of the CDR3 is TGTGCCAGCTCACCCTGGACGGAGACTGGAAACACCATATATTTT. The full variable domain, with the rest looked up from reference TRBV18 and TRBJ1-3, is NAGVMQNPRHLVRRRGQEARLRCSPMKGHSHVYWYRQLPEEGLKFMVYLQKENIIDESGMPKERFSAEFPKEGPSILRIQQVVRGDSAAYFCASSPWTETGNTIYFGEGSWLTVV.

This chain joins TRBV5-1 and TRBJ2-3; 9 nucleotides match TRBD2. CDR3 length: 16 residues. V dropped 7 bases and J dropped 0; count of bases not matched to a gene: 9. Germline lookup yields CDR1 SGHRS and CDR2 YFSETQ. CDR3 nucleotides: TGCGCCAGCCGTCGCGGGACTAGCCCTAGCACAGATACGCAGTATTTT. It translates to CASRRGTSPSTDTQYF.

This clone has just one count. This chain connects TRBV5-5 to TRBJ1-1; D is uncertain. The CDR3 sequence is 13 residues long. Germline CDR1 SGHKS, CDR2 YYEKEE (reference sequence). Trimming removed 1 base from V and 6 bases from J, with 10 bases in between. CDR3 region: CASSLRRASEAFF. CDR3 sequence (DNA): TGTGCCAGCAGCTTGCGAAGGGCTTCTGAAGCTTTCTTT.

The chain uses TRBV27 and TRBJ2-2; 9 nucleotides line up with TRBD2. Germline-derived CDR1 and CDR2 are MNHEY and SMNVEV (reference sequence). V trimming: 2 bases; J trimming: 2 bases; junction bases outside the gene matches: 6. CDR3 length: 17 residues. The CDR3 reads CASSLPRSGRNTGELFF. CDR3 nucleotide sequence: TGTGCCAGCAGTTTACCACGTAGCGGGAGAAACACCGGGGAGCTGTTTTTT.

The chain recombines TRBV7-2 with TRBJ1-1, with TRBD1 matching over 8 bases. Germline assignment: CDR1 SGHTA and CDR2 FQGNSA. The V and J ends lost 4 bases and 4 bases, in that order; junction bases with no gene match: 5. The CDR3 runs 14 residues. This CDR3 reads CASSYKQGVTEAFF. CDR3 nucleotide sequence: TGTGCCAGCAGCTATAAACAGGGGGTCACTGAAGCTTTCTTT.

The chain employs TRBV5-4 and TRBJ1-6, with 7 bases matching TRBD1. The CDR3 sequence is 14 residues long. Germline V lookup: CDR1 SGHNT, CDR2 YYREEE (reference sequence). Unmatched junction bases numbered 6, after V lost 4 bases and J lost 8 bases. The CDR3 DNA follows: TGTGCCAGCAGCCCAGGGACAGATTATTCACCCCTCCACTTT. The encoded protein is CASSPGTDYSPLHF.

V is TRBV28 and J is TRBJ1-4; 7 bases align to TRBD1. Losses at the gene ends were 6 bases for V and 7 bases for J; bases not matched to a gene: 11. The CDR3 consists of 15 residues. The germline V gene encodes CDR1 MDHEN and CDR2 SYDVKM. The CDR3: CASSPRGGASEKLFF. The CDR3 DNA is TGTGCCAGCAGCCCCAGAGGGGGCGCCAGTGAAAAACTGTTTTTT.

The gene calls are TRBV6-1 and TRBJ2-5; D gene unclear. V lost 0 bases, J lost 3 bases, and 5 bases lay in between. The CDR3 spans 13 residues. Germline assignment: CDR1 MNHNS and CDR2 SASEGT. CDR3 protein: CASSEATEETQYF. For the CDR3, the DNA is TGTGCCAGCAGTGAAGCGACCGAAGAGACCCAGTACTTC.

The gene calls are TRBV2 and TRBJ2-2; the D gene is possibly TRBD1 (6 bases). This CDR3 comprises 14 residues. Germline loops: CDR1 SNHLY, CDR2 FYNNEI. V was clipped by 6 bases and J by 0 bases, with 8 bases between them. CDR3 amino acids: CASRRTANTGELFF. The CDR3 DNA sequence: TGTGCCAGCAGGAGGACAGCGAACACCGGGGAGCTGTTTTTT.